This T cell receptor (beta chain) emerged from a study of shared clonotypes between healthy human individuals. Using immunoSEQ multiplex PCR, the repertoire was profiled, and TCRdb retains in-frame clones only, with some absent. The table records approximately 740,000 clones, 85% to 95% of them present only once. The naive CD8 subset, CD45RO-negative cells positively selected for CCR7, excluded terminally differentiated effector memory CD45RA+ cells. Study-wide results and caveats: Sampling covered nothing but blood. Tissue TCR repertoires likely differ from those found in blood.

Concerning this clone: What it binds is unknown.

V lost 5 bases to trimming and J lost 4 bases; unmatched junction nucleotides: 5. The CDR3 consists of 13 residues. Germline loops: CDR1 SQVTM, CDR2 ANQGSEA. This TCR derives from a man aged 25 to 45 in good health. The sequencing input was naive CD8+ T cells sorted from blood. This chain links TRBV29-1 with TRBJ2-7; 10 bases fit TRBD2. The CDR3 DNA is TGCAGCGTTTCCGGGACTAGCGTTTACGAGCAGTACTTC. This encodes CSVSGTSVYEQYF.